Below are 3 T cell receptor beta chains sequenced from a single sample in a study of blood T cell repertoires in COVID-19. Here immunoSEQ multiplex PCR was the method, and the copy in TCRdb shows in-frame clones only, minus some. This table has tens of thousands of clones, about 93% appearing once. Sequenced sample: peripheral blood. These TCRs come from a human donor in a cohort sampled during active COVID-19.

The CDR3 nucleotides are TGTGCCAGCAGCTTGGAACAGGGAGTGACAGATACGCAGTATTTT. Amino acids: CASSLEQGVTDTQYF. The chain joins TRBV5-8 to TRBJ2-3, with TRBD1 as a possible D gene (6 bases). Trimming cost V 0 bases and J 3 bases, with 11 bases left between them. The V gene's germline CDR1 is SGHTS and CDR2 YDEGEE. There are 15 residues in the CDR3.

CDR3 in DNA: TGCGCCAGTAAAACCTCGGGACAGGGAGCGACCCAACCCCCCTACGAGCAGTACTTC. Protein: CASKTSGQGATQPPYEQYF. This chain uses TRBV10-1 with TRBJ2-7; 9 bases fit TRBD1. The CDR3 is 19 amino acids. After removal of 9 bases from V and 2 bases from J, the junction contained 23 bases not matched to a gene. Germline V gene sequence: CDR1 WNHNN, CDR2 SYGVQD (reference sequence).

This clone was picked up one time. CDR3 in amino acids: CASSHSHEQYF. The CDR3 nucleotides read TGTGCCAGCAGTCACAGCCACGAGCAGTACTTC. This rearrangement joins TRBV7-8 to TRBJ2-7; D is uncertain. Germline lookup yields CDR1 SGHVS and CDR2 FQNEAQ. This CDR3 is built from 11 residues. V lost 6 bases and J lost 5, with 8 bases in between.